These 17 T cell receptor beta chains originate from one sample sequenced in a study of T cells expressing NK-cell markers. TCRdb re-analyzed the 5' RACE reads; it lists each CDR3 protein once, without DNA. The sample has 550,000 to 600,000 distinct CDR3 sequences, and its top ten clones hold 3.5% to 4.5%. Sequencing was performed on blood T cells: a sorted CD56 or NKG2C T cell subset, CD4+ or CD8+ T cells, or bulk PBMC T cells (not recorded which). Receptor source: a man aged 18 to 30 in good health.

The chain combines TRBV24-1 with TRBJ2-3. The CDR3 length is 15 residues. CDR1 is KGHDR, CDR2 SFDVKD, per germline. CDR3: CATSEASDGTDTQYF.

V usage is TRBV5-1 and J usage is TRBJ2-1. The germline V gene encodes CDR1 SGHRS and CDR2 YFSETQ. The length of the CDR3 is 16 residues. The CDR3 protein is CASSVDGGSSYNEQFF.

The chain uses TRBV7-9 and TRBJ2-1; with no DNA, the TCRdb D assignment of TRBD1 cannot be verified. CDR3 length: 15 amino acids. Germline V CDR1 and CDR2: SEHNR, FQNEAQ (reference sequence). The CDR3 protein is CASSFPGQGIEWQFF. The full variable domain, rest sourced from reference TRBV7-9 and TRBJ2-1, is DTGVSQNPRHKITKRGQNVTFRCDPISEHNRLYWYRQTLGQGPEFLTYFQNEAQLEKSRLLSDRFSAERPKGSFSTLEIQRTEQGDSAMYLCASSFPGQGIEWQFFGPGTRLTVL.

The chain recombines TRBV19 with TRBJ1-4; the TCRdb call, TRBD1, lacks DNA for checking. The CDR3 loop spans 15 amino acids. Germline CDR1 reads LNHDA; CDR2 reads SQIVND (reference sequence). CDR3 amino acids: CASMSSDTTNEKLFF.

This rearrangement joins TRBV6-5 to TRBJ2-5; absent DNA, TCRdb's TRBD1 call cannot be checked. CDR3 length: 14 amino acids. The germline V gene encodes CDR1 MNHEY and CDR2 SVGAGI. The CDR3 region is CASSYGGIGETQYF.

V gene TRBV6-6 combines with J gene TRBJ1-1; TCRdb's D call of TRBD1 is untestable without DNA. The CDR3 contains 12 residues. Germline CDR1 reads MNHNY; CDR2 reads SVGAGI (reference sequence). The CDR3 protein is CASNPGPGEAFF.

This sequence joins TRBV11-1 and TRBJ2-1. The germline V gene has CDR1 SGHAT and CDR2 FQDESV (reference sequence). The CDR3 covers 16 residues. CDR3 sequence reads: CASSYRSFLLPNEQFF.

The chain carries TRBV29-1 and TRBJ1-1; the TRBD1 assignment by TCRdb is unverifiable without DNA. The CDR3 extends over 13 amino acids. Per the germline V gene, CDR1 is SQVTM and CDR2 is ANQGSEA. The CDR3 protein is CSVLPGANTEAFF.

CDR3 region: CASSQDIGEVGAEMYF. The chain uses TRBV4-1 and TRBJ2-5; TCRdb reports TRBD2, a call that lacks DNA to check it against. The germline V gene encodes CDR1 MGHRA and CDR2 YSYEKL. This CDR3 has 16 amino acids.

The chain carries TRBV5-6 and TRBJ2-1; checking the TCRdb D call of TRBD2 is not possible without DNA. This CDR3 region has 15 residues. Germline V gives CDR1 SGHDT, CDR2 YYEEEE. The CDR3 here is CASSLGGRAKNEQFF. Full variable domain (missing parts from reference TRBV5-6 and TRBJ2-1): DAGVTQSPTHLIKTRGQQVTLRCSPKSGHDTVSWYQQALGQGPQFIFQYYEEEERQRGNFPDRFSGHQFPNYSSELNVNALLLGDSALYLCASSLGGRAKNEQFFGPGTRLTVL.

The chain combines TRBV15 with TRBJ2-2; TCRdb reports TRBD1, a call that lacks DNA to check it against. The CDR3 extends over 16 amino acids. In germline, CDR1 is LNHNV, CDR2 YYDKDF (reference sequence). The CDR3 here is CATSRIDRGPTGELFF.

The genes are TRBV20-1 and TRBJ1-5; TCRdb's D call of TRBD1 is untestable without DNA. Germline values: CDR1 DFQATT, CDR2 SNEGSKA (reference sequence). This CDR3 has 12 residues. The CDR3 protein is CSAPTQTGPQHF.

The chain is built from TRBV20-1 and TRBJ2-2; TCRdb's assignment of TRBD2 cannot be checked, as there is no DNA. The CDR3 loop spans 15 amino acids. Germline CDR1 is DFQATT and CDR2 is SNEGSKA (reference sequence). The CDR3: CSASSLAENTGELFF.

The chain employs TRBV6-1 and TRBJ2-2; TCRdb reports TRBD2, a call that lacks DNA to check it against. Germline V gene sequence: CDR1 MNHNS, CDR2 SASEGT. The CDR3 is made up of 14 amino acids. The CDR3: CASSDSGSPGELFF.

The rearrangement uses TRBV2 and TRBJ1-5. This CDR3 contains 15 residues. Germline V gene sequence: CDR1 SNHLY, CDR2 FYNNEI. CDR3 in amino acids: CASSAGTVSNQPQHF.

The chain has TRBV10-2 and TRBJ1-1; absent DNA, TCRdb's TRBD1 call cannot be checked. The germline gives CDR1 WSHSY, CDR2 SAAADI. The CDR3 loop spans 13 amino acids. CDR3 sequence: CASVSGGPTEAFF.

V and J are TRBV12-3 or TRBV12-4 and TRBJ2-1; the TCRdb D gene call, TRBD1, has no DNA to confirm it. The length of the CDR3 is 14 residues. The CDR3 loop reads CASIWTDSYNEQFF.